The TCR beta chain described here comes from a study of Tregs in tolerant kidney transplant recipients. Overall study: Sorting of CD4+CD25+CD127- cells followed 3-day belatacept mixed lymphocyte reactions, sometimes with approximately five-day graft donor restimulation. Study-wide results and caveats: Expanding Tregs on activated donor B cells appeared to best identify donor-specific TCRbeta clones. Biological reproducibility was not directly addressed in this study.

The V gene's germline CDR1 is SGHKS and CDR2 YYEKEE (reference sequence). CDR3 length equals 18 residues. This clone was detected once. No antigen is known for it. One junction end does not reproduce the germline sequence, and a read error may be involved. The method was immunoSEQ multiplex PCR; TCRdb's version includes in-frame clones alone and lacks a portion of them. The sample lists approximately 45,000 clones, nearly 97% occurring once. The chain is built from TRBV5-5 and TRBJ1-5; 8 bases are a match to TRBD1. This TCR was sampled from a human donor in good health. Material: Tregs from blood cultured with allogeneic cells. Written as DNA, the CDR3 is TGTGCCAGCACCTTGGGAGACAGGGGCAATGAGGGGGATCAGCCCCAGCATTTT. Residues: CASTLGDRGNEGDQPQHF.